One sample yielded the 20 T cell receptor beta chains listed below, sequenced in a study of T cell responses to AZD1222 COVID-19 vaccine. Here immunoSEQ multiplex PCR was the method, and the copy in TCRdb shows in-frame clones only, minus some. This sample has over 110,000 clones, with around 93% found just once. Specimen: peripheral blood, collected on day 0 of AZD1222 vaccination. These receptors all stem from an adult in good health.

The chain couples TRBV11-2 to TRBJ1-4, with D hard to call. V shed 6 bases and J shed 2 bases, with 13 bases lying between them. There are 15 residues in the CDR3. CDR1 and CDR2 from the germline V gene are SGHAT and FQNNGV. CDR3: CASRLRLATNEKLFF. For the CDR3, the DNA is TGTGCCAGCAGACTACGGCTGGCTACTAATGAAAAACTGTTTTTT.

V and J are TRBV19 and TRBJ2-5; D uncertain. V lost 6 bases and J 2 bases, leaving 4 bases between the germline ends. The V gene's germline CDR1 is LNHDA and CDR2 SQIVND (reference sequence). CDR3 length equals 11 residues. The CDR3: CASRRQETQYF. In DNA form, the CDR3 reads TGTGCCAGTAGGCGGCAAGAGACCCAGTACTTC.

The CDR3 spells CASRTDRRGGNTIYF. The CDR3 nucleotides are TGTGCCAGCAGAACCGACAGGCGGGGAGGAAACACCATATATTTT. The rearrangement joins TRBV6-5 to TRBJ1-3; possibly TRBD1 for D (6 bases). The length of the CDR3 is 15 residues. Deletions cut 6 bases from V and 4 bases from J, with 16 bases between. Looked up from germline, CDR1 is MNHEY and CDR2 is SVGAGI.

The chain couples TRBV2 to TRBJ1-2; no clear D gene. The germline CDR1 and CDR2 sequences are SNHLY and FYNNEI. The CDR3 loop spans 13 amino acids. V dropped 3 bases and J dropped 3 bases, with 8 bases sitting between them. This chain's CDR3 is CASSDADYYGYTF. CDR3 in DNA: TGTGCCAGCAGTGATGCGGACTACTATGGCTACACCTTC. The full variable domain, rest sourced from reference TRBV2 and TRBJ1-2, is EPEVTQTPSHQVTQMGQEVILRCVPISNHLYFYWYRQILGQKVEFLVSFYNNEISEKSEIFDDQFSVERPDGSNFTLKIRSTKLEDSAMYFCASSDADYYGYTFGSGTRLTVV.

Comments on this clone: The same CDR3 also results from other DNA sequences found in this sample. The chain couples TRBV5-1 to TRBJ1-2, with D possibly matching TRBD1 (5 bases). This CDR3 is built from 14 residues. Trimming removed 0 bases at V and 4 bases at J, with 10 bases between. Germline loops: CDR1 SGHRS, CDR2 YFSETQ. DNA for the CDR3: TGCGCCAGCAGCTTGGAGCAGGGAGGCTATGGCTACACCTTC. Protein product: CASSLEQGGYGYTF. Filled out from reference TRBV5-1 and TRBJ1-2, the complete variable domain reads KAGVTQTPRYLIKTRGQQVTLSCSPISGHRSVSWYQQTPGQGLQFLFEYFSETQRNKGNFPGRFSGRQFSNSRSEMNVSTLELGDSALYLCASSLEQGGYGYTFGSGTRLTVV.

This chain joins TRBV18 and TRBJ1-2, with a tentative D call TRBD1 (5 bases). V was pared by 6 bases and J by 2 bases, with 13 bases between. In germline, CDR1 is KGHSH, CDR2 LQKENI. The CDR3 covers 14 residues. The CDR3 here is CASSPGGANYGYTF. As DNA, the CDR3 is TGTGCCAGCTCCCCGGGGGGAGCGAACTATGGCTACACCTTC.

Only a few counts were recorded for this clone. This chain links TRBV12-3 or TRBV12-4 with TRBJ2-2; D uncertain. V was clipped by 6 bases and J by 1 base, with 3 bases between them. This CDR3 contains 12 residues. The CDR3 coding sequence is TGTGCCAGCAGCGGGAACACCGGGGAGCTGTTTTTT. Amino acids: CASSGNTGELFF.

The genes are TRBV6-1 and TRBJ2-1, with 9 bases lining up with TRBD2. The ends lost 3 bases at V and 4 bases at J; junction bases unmatched: 4. The CDR3 loop spans 15 amino acids. Germline assignment: CDR1 MNHNS and CDR2 SASEGT. CDR3 sequence reads: CASSDPSGAYNEQFF. CDR3 nucleotide sequence: TGTGCCAGCAGTGACCCTAGCGGGGCGTACAATGAGCAGTTCTTC.

The chain uses TRBV5-6 and TRBJ1-2, with D possibly TRBD1 on 6 matching bases. This CDR3 has 18 residues. Germline assignment: CDR1 SGHDT and CDR2 YYEEEE. V was shortened by 0 bases and J by 4 bases, with 22 bases between the two germline ends. The CDR3 loop is CASSLEDSSVGDLYGYTF. The CDR3 DNA follows: TGTGCCAGCAGCTTGGAGGACAGCTCTGTGGGGGATCTCTATGGCTACACCTTC.

The rearrangement joins TRBV25-1 to TRBJ2-7; D not certain. V lost 9 bases, J lost 2 bases, and 14 bases lay in between. The CDR3 is 13 amino acids. CDR1 and CDR2 from the germline V gene are MGHDK and SYGVNS. CDR3 coding DNA: TGTGCCAGTGGCAGGATAGGCGCCTACGAGCAGTACTTC. This sequence encodes CASGRIGAYEQYF.

As DNA, the CDR3 is TGTGCCAGCAGTGTATTTCGGATCTACGAGCAGTACTTC. Protein sequence: CASSVFRIYEQYF. The J gene is TRBJ2-7, the V gene TRBV2; unclear D gene. Trimming cost V 4 bases and J 3 bases, with 10 bases left between them. The germline CDR1 and CDR2 sequences are SNHLY and FYNNEI. This CDR3 comprises 13 residues.

The chain is built from TRBV28 and TRBJ2-5; D not certain. This CDR3 comprises 11 residues. In germline, CDR1 is MDHEN, CDR2 SYDVKM. The V and J ends lost 5 bases and 5 bases respectively, with 6 bases between them. CDR3 sequence reads: CASSQRETQYF. CDR3 nucleotides: TGTGCCAGCAGTCAAAGGGAGACCCAGTACTTC.

This rearrangement joins TRBV9 to TRBJ1-3; D call uncertain. Germline-derived CDR1 and CDR2 are SGDLS and YYNGEE. The CDR3 sequence is 14 residues long. V was clipped by 3 bases and J by 2 bases, with 9 bases between them. The CDR3 DNA sequence: TGTGCCAGCAGCGGGTCCTTTGCTGGAAACACCATATATTTT. It encodes CASSGSFAGNTIYF.

The chain carries TRBV5-1 and TRBJ1-2; the D gene is possibly TRBD1 (5 bases). CDR3 length: 13 amino acids. Trimming took off 3 bases at V and 8 bases at J, with 14 bases between the two ends. Germline V gene lookup returns CDR1 SGHRS and CDR2 YFSETQ. In DNA, the CDR3 is TGCGCCAGCAGCTGGGTAGGGGCGCGAGGCTACACCTTC. Its translation: CASSWVGARGYTF.

In its sample, this clone was seen once. CDR3 loop: CASSSRTGGGQPQHF. DNA for the CDR3: TGTGCCAGCAGTTCCCGGACAGGGGGAGGTCAGCCCCAGCATTTT. The V gene is TRBV6-2 or TRBV6-3, the J gene TRBJ1-5, with 10 bases that match TRBD1. The CDR3 totals 15 residues. Germline CDR1 MNHEY, CDR2 SVGEGT. V trimming: 4 bases; J trimming: 6 bases; junction bases outside the gene matches: 6.

This clone was seen just once. V gene TRBV6-5 combines with J gene TRBJ2-7; TRBD1 matches 8 bases. V dropped 6 bases and J dropped 2; count of bases not matched to a gene: 9. This CDR3 is 15 amino acids long. The germline CDR1 and CDR2 sequences are MNHEY and SVGAGI. CDR3 nucleotide sequence: TGTGCCAGCAGCGGACTCGGGACAGGAACCTACGAGCAGTACTTC. It specifies CASSGLGTGTYEQYF.

A few counts support this clone. V is TRBV4-2 and J is TRBJ2-7; D gene uncertain. This CDR3 is 13 amino acids long. The V and J ends lost 4 bases and 3 bases respectively, with 10 bases between them. Looked up from germline, CDR1 is LGHNA and CDR2 is YNFKEQ. The CDR3 sequence: CASSPSIFYEQYF. CDR3 coding DNA: TGTGCCAGCAGCCCCAGCATATTCTACGAGCAGTACTTC.

The CDR3 region has the DNA TGTGCCAGCAGTGAAAAGGGGGGTCCCTACGAGCAGTACTTC. This codes for CASSEKGGPYEQYF. This chain connects TRBV6-1 to TRBJ2-7, with D possibly being TRBD1 or TRBD2 (6 bases each). The germline CDR1 and CDR2 sequences are MNHNS and SASEGT. This CDR3 spans 14 amino acids. V shed 2 bases and J shed 2 bases, with 10 bases lying between them.

The genes are TRBV4-1 and TRBJ1-2; 10 nucleotides line up with TRBD1. J was trimmed by 8 bases and V by 4 bases; bases with no gene match: 13. The CDR3 extends over 16 amino acids. CDR1 and CDR2 from the germline V gene are MGHRA and YSYEKL. As DNA, the CDR3 is TGCGCCAGCAGCCCTTATCTGGGACAGGGGTTGTGGGGCTACACCTTC. This gives the protein CASSPYLGQGLWGYTF.

The genes are TRBV5-4 and TRBJ2-1, with D possibly TRBD2 on 5 matching bases. Trimming shortened V by 7 bases and J by 3 bases, and 14 bases separated the two germline ends. The CDR3 runs 14 residues. Germline V lookup: CDR1 SGHNT, CDR2 YYREEE (reference sequence). CDR3 coding DNA: TGTGCCAGCGTGGCCCGGGAAAGCTACAATGAGCAGTTCTTC. Translating gives CASVARESYNEQFF.